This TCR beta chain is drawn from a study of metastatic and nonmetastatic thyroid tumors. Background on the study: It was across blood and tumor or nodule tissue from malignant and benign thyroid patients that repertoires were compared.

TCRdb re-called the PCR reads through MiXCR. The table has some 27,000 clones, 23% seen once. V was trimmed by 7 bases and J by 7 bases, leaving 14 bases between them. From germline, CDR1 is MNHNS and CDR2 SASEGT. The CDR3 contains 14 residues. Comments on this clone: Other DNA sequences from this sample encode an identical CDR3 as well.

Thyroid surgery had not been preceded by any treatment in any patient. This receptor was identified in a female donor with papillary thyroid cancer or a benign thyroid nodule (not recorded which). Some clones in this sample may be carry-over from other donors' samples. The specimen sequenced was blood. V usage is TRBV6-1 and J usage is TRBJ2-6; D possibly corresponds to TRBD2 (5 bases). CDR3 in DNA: TGTGCCAGCAAGGTCGCTCGGGGTGCCAACGTCCTGACTTTC. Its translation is CASKVARGANVLTF.